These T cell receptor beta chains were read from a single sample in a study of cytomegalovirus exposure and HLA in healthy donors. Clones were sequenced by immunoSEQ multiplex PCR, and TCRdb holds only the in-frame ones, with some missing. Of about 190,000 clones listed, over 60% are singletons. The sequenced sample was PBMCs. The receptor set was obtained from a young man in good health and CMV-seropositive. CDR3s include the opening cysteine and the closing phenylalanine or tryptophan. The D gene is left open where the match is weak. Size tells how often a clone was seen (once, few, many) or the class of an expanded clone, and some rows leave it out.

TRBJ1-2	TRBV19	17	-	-	TGTGCCAGTAGTATTTCTCGGGGGTCAGGAGGTAACTATGGCTACACCTTC	CASSISRGSGGNYGYTF
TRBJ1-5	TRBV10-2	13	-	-	TGCGCCAGCAGTGGACAGGGCAATCAGCCCCAGCATTTT	CASSGQGNQPQHF
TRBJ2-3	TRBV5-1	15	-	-	TGCGCCAGCAGCTTTGACAGCCCAATGGGGGATACGCAGTATTTT	CASSFDSPMGDTQYF
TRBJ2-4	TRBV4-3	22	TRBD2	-	TGCGCCAGCAGCCAAGAAATTTGGGGCCTAGCGGGAGGGGTTCTAGCCAAAAACATTCAGTACTTC	CASSQEIWGLAGGVLAKNIQYF
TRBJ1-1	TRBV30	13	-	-	TGTGCCTGGAGTGTACAAGCGAACACTGAAGCCTTCTTT	CAWSVQANTEAFF
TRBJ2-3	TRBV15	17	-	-	TGTGCCACCAGCGACCTGCGGCAACTAGAGGGCACAGATACGCAGTATTTT	CATSDLRQLEGTDTQYF
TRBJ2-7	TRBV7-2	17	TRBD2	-	TGTGCCAGCAGCTTACAATTAGTGGGAGCGGGAGTTGGCGAGCAGTACTTC	CASSLQLVGAGVGEQYF
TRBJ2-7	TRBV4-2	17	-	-	TGTGCCAGCAGCCAAGATGGGGGGGGGCCTAGTTTATACGAGCAGTACTTC	CASSQDGGGPSLYEQYF
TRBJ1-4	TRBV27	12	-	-	TGTGCCAGCGGGAGGGGGGCGGAAAAACTGTTTTTT	CASGRGAEKLFF
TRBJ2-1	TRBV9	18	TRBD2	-	TGTGCCAGCAGCCTAAGCAGTGGACTAGCGGCCGCCTACAATGAGCAGTTCTTC	CASSLSSGLAAAYNEQFF
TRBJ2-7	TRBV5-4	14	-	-	TGTGCCAGCAGCTTTCAGGGGACCACCTACGAGCAGTACTTC	CASSFQGTTYEQYF
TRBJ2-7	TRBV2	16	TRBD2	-	TGTGCCAGCAGTGAGAGGACTAGCGGGAGTAGATACGAGCAGTACTTC	CASSERTSGSRYEQYF
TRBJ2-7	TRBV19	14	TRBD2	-	TGTGCCAGTACCCCGGGACTAGCGGGAGCCGAGCAGTACTTC	CASTPGLAGAEQYF
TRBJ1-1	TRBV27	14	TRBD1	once	TGTGCCAGCAGTTTAGGGCAGGGGGAAACTGAAGCTTTCTTT	CASSLGQGETEAFF
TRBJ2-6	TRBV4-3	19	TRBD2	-	TGCGCCAGCAGCCAAGAGCCAGCGGGAGTAATCCCTGGGGCCAACGTCCTGACTTTC	CASSQEPAGVIPGANVLTF
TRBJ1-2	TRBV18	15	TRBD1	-	TGTGCCAGCTCACCTGGACAGGGGGCCGCAGGCGGCTACACCTTC	CASSPGQGAAGGYTF
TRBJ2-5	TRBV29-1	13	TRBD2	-	TGCAGCGTTCCAATGGGGGGGAGGGAGACCCAGTACTTC	CSVPMGGRETQYF
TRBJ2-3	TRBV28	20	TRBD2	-	TGTGCCAGCAGTCTAACTAGCGGGAGGGCCGGAGCGTCTCGCACAGATACGCAGTATTTT	CASSLTSGRAGASRTDTQYF
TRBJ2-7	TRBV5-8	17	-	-	TGTGCCAGCAGCTTGACGGTGGGCTCCTCAAGTTCCTACGAGCAGTACTTC	CASSLTVGSSSSYEQYF
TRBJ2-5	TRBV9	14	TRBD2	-	TGTGCCAGCAGCGTGACTAGCGGTCAAGAGACCCAGTACTTC	CASSVTSGQETQYF
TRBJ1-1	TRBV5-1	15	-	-	TGCGCCAGCAGCTTGGAAGCGACAGTGAACACTGAAGCTTTCTTT	CASSLEATVNTEAFF
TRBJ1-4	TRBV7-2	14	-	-	TGTGCCAGCAGCTTAGAACAGACTAATGAAAAACTGTTTTTT	CASSLEQTNEKLFF
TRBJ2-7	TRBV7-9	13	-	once	TGTGCCAGCAGCCCGAGGGCGGGGAACGAGCAGTACTTC	CASSPRAGNEQYF
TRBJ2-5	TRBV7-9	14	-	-	TGTGCCAGCAGTCCCCCCGGCGGACAAGAGACCCAGTACTTC	CASSPPGGQETQYF
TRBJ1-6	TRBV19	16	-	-	TGTGCCAGTAGTAACCCCTGGCAGGGGACAAATTCACCCCTCCACTTT	CASSNPWQGTNSPLHF
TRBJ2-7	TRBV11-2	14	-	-	TGTGCCAGCAGCTTAGGATTCAGGGACAACGAGCAGTACTTC	CASSLGFRDNEQYF
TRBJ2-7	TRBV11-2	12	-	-	TGTGCCAGCAGCTTTCTCTCCTACGAGCAGTACTTC	CASSFLSYEQYF
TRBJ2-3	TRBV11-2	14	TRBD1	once	TGTGCCAGCAGCACCCAGGGGGCCACAGATACGCAGTATTTT	CASSTQGATDTQYF
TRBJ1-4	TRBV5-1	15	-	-	TGCGCCAGCAGCTTGGGGGGGCGCGGGAGTGAAAAACTGTTTTTT	CASSLGGRGSEKLFF
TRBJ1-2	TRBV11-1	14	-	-	TGTGCCAGCAGCGGCCGGGGGGGTTCCGATGGCTACACCTTC	CASSGRGGSDGYTF
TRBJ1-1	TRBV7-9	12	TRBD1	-	TGTTCCAGCAGTAAGGGGGCTATTGAAGCTTTCTTT	CSSSKGAIEAFF
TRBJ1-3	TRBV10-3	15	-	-	TGTGCCATCAGTGAGGGACAGTACTCTGGAAACACCATATATTTT	CAISEGQYSGNTIYF
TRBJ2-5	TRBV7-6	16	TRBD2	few	TGTGCCAGCAGCCTAGGAGCGGGGGCCCTCCGGGAGACCCAGTACTTC	CASSLGAGALRETQYF
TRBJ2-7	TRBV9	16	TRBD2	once	TGTGCCAGCAGCGCCAGTCCCGGGACTAGTCCCTACGAGCAGTACTTC	CASSASPGTSPYEQYF
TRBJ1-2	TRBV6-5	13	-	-	TGTGCCAGCGGACAGCCGTCTAACTATGGCTACACCTTC	CASGQPSNYGYTF
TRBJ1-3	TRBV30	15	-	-	TGTGCCTGGAGGGGGAGGGAATGGTCTGGAAACACCATATATTTT	CAWRGREWSGNTIYF
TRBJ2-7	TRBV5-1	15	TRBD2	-	TGCGCCAGCAGCTTGGTCGGGCGGGAGGGCTACGAGCAGTACTTC	CASSLVGREGYEQYF
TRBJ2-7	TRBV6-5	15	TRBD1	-	TGTGCCAGCAGTCCGGACAGGGGGGCAGCCTACGAGCAGTACTTC	CASSPDRGAAYEQYF
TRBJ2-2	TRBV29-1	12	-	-	TGCAGCGTCCTCCCCGGGGCCGGGGAGCTGTTTTTT	CSVLPGAGELFF
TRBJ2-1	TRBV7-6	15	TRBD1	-	TGTGCCAGCACCACTGGGACAGGGGTCTACAATGAGCAGTTCTTC	CASTTGTGVYNEQFF
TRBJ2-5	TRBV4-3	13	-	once	TGCGCCAGCAGCCCTGCTAGGGGCGAGACCCAGTACTTC	CASSPARGETQYF
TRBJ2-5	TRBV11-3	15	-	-	TGTGCCAGCAGCTTAAGACAGGAGATGAAAGAGACCCAGTACTTC	CASSLRQEMKETQYF
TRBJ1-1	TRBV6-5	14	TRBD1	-	TGTGCCAGCACCAGCGGGACAGGGGGGACTGAAGCTTTCTTT	CASTSGTGGTEAFF
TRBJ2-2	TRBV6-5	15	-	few	TGTGCCAGCAGTTACCGGCTAGCCAACACCGGGGAGCTGTTTTTT	CASSYRLANTGELFF
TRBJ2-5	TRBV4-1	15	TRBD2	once	TGCGCCAGCAGCCTCGGACTAGCGGGGAGGGAGACCCAGTACTTC	CASSLGLAGRETQYF
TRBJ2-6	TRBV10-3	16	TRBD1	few	TGTGCCATCTACGGACAGGGCCCCTCTGGGGCCAACGTCCTGACTTTC	CAIYGQGPSGANVLTF
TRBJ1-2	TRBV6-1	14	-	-	TGTGCCAGCAGTGAAGGGCAGGGTGCCTATGGCTACACCTTC	CASSEGQGAYGYTF
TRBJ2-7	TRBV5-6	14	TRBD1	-	TGTGCCAGCAGCCTCAGGGGGCGTCGGTACGAGCAGTACTTC	CASSLRGRRYEQYF